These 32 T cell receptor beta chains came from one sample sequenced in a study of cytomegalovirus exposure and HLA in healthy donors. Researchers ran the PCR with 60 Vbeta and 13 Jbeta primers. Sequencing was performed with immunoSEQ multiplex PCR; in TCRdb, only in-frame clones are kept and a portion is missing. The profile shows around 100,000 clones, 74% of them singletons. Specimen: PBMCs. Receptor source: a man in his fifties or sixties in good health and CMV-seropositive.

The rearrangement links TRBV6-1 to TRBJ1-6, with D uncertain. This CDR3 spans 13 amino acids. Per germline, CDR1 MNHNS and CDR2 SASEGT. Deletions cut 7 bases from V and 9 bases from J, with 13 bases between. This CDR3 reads CASTRSFTSPLHF. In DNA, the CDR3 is TGTGCCAGCACACGCAGTTTTACTTCACCCCTCCACTTT.

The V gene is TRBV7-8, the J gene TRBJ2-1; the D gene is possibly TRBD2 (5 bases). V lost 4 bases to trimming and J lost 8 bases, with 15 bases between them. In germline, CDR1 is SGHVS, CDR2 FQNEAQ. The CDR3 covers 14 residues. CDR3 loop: CASSSALGAHEQFF. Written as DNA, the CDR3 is TGTGCCAGCAGCTCAGCCCTGGGAGCGCATGAGCAGTTCTTC.

CDR3 sequence (DNA): TGTGCCAGCAGCTTAGAAAGTACAGCCATCTACGAGCAGTACTTC. Translated, it gives CASSLESTAIYEQYF. The V gene is TRBV11-2, the J gene TRBJ2-7; D is unresolved. From germline, CDR1 is SGHAT and CDR2 FQNNGV. The CDR3 is 15 amino acids. V lost 0 bases and J lost 3, with 12 bases in between.

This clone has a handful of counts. This CDR3 reads CASSQTMTPFLSYGYTF. For the CDR3, the DNA is TGCGCCAGCAGCCAGACTATGACACCATTTTTGAGCTATGGCTACACCTTC. V and J are TRBV4-1 and TRBJ1-2, with D hard to call. V was shortened by 3 bases and J by 4 bases, with 21 bases between the two germline ends. Per the germline V gene, CDR1 is MGHRA and CDR2 is YSYEKL. CDR3 length equals 17 residues.

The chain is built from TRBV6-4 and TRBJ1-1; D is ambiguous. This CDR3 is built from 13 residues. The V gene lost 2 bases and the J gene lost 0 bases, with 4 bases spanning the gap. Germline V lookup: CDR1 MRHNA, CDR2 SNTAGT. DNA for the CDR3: TGTGCCAGCAGTGACGACATGAACACTGAAGCTTTCTTT. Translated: CASSDDMNTEAFF.

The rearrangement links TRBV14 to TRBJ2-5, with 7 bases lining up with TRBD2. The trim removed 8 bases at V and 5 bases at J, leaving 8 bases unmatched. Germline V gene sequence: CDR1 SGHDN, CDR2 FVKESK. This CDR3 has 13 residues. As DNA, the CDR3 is TGTGCCAGCCGGGGGGAATTTATGGAGACCCAGTACTTC. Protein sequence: CASRGEFMETQYF. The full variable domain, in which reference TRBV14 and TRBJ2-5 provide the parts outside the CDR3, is EAGVTQFPSHSVIEKGQTVTLRCDPISGHDNLYWYRRVMGKEIKFLLHFVKESKQDESGMPNNRFLAERTGGTYSTLKVQPAELEDSGVYFCASRGEFMETQYFGPGTRLLVL.

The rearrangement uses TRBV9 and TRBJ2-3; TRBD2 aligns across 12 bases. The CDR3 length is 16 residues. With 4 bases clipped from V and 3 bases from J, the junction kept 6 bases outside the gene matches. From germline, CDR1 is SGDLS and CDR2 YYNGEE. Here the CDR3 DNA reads TGTGCCAGCAGCACCCGGACTAGCGGGACTACAGATACGCAGTATTTT. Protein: CASSTRTSGTTDTQYF.

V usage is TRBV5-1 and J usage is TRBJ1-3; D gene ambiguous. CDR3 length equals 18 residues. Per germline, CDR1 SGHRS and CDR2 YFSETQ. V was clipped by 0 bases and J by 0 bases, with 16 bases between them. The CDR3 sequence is CASSLAVVGHSSGNTIYF. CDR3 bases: TGCGCCAGCAGCTTGGCTGTCGTGGGCCACAGCTCTGGAAACACCATATATTTT.

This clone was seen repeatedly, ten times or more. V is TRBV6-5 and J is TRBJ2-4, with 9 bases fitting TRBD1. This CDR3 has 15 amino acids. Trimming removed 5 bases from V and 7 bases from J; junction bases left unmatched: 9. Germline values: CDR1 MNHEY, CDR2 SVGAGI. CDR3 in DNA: TGTGCCAGCAGTCGAAAACCGGGACAGGGTAACATTCAGTACTTC. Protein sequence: CASSRKPGQGNIQYF.

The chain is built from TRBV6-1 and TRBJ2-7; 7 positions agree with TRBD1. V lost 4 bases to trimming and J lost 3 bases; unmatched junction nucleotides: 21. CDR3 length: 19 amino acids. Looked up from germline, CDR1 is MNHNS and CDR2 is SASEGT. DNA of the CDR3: TGTGCCAGCAGTGGACGCCCTCCGGACAGGTCGGGACCCCTCTACGAGCAGTACTTC. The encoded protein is CASSGRPPDRSGPLYEQYF.

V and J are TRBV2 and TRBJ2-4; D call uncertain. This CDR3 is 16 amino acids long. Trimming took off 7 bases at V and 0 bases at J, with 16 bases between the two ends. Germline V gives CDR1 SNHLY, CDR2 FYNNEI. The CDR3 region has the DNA TGTGCCAGCACGAAAGACTCCGCGGTAGCCAAAAACATTCAGTACTTC. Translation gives CASTKDSAVAKNIQYF.

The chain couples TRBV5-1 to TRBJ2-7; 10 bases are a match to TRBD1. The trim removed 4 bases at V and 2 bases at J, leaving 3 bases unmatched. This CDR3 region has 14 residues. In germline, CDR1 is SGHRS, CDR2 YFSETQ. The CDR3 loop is CASSRDRGTYEQYF. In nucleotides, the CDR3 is TGCGCCAGCAGCCGGGACAGGGGTACCTACGAGCAGTACTTC.

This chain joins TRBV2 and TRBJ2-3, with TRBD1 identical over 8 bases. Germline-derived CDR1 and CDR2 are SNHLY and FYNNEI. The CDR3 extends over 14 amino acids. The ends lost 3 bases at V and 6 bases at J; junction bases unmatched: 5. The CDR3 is CASSEPTGVDTQYF. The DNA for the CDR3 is TGTGCCAGCAGTGAGCCGACAGGGGTGGATACGCAGTATTTT.

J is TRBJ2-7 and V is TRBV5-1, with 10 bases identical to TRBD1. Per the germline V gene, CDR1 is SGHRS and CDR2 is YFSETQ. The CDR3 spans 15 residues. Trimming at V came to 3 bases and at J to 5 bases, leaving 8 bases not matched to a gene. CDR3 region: CASSWAGQGKNEQYF. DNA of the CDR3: TGCGCCAGCAGCTGGGCGGGACAGGGGAAAAACGAGCAGTACTTC.

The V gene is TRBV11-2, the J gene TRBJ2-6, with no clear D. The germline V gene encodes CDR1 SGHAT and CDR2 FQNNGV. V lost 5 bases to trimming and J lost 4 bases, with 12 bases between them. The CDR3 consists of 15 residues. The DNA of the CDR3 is TGTGCCAGCAGCCCCGAGGCAGCCGGGGCCAACGTCCTGACTTTC. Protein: CASSPEAAGANVLTF.

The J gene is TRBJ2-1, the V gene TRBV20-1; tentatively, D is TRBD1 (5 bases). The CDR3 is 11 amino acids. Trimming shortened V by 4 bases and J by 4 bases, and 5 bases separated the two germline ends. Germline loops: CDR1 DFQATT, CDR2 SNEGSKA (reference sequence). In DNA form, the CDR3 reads TGCAGTGCTAAGGGGTACAATGAGCAGTTCTTC. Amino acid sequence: CSAKGYNEQFF.

CDR3 DNA sequence: TGCGCCAGCAGCCAAGACGAGCGGTTCTCCTACAATGAGCAGTTCTTC. This gives the protein CASSQDERFSYNEQFF. The V call is TRBV4-1, the J call TRBJ2-1, with D tentatively TRBD2 (5 bases). This CDR3 has 16 residues. CDR1 MGHRA and CDR2 YSYEKL come from the germline V gene. V was clipped by 0 bases and J by 0 bases, with 9 bases between them.

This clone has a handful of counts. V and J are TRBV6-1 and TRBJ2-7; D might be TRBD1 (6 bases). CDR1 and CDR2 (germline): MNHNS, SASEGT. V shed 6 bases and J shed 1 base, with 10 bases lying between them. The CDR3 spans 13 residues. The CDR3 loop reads CASRGDNSYEQYF. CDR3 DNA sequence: TGTGCCAGCAGAGGGGACAATTCCTACGAGCAGTACTTC.

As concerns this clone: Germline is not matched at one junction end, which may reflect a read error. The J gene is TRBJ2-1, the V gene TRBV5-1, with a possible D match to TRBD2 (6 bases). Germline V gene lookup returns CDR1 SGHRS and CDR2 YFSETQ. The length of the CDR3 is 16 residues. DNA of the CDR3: TGCGCCAGCAGCTCTTTTAGCGGAAACACCTACCATGAGCAGTTCTTC. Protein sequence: CASSSFSGNTYHEQFF.

CDR3 sequence reads: CASSGTGGSPLHF. The CDR3 region has the DNA TGTGCCAGCTCAGGGACAGGGGGATCACCCCTCCACTTT. The rearrangement uses TRBV9 and TRBJ1-6, with TRBD1 matching 11 bases. Trimming at V came to 7 bases and at J to 10 bases, leaving 4 bases not matched to a gene. The CDR3 runs to 13 residues. CDR1 is SGDLS, CDR2 YYNGEE, per germline.

The CDR3 here is CASSSQRRASSTDTQYF. CDR3 in DNA: TGTGCCAGCAGTTCACAGCGGCGGGCTTCCAGCACAGATACGCAGTATTTT. The rearrangement joins TRBV27 to TRBJ2-3; possibly TRBD2 for D (5 bases). From germline, CDR1 is MNHEY and CDR2 SMNVEV (reference sequence). Trimming removed 4 bases at V and 0 bases at J, with 17 bases between. This CDR3 spans 17 amino acids.

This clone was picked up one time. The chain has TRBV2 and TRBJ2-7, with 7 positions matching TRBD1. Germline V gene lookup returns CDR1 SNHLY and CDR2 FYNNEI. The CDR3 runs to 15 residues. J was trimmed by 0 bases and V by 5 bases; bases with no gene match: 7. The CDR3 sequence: CASSLDRDISYEQYF. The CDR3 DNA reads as TGTGCCAGCAGTCTAGACAGGGACATCTCCTACGAGCAGTACTTC. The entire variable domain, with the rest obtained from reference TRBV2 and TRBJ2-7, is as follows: EPEVTQTPSHQVTQMGQEVILRCVPISNHLYFYWYRQILGQKVEFLVSFYNNEISEKSEIFDDQFSVERPDGSNFTLKIRSTKLEDSAMYFCASSLDRDISYEQYFGPGTRLTVT.

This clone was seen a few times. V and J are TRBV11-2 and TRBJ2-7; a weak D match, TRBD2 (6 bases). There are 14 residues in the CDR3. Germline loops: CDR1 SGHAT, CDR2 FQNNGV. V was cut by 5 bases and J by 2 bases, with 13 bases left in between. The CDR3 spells CASSGGTSTYEQYF. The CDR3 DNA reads TGTGCCAGCAGCGGAGGGACTTCTACCTACGAGCAGTACTTC.

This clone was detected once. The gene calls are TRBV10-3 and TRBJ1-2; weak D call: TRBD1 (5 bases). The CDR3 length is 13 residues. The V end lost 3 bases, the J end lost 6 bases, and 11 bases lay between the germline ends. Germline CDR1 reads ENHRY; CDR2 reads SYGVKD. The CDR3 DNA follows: TGTGCCATCAGTGAAGGGGCAGGACATGGCTACACCTTC. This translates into CAISEGAGHGYTF.

Here the CDR3 reads CAWRTVPLDEQYF. The CDR3 DNA reads as TGTGCCTGGAGGACAGTTCCTCTCGACGAGCAGTACTTC. This rearrangement joins TRBV30 to TRBJ2-7; possibly TRBD1 for D (5 bases). This CDR3 spans 13 amino acids. Trimming removed 3 bases at V and 5 bases at J, with 14 bases between. CDR1 is GTSNPN, CDR2 SVGIG, per germline (reference sequence).

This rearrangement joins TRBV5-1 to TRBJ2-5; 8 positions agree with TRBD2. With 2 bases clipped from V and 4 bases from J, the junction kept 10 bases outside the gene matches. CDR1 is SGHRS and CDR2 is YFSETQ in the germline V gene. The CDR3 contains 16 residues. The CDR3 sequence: CASSFALGTRGETQYF. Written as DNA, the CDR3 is TGCGCCAGCAGCTTTGCCCTAGGGACTAGAGGAGAGACCCAGTACTTC.

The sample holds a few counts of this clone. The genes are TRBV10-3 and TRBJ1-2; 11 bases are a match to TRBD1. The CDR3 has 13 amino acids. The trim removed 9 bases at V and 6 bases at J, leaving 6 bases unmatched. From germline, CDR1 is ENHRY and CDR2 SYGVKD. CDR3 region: CAITGQGANGYTF. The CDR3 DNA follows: TGTGCCATTACTGGACAGGGGGCAAATGGCTACACCTTC.

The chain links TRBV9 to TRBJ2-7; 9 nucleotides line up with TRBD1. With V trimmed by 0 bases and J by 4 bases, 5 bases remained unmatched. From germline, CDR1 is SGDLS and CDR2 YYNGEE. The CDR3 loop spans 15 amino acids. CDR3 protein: CASSVGGTGIYEQYF. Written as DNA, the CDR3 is TGTGCCAGCAGCGTAGGTGGGACAGGGATTTACGAGCAGTACTTC.

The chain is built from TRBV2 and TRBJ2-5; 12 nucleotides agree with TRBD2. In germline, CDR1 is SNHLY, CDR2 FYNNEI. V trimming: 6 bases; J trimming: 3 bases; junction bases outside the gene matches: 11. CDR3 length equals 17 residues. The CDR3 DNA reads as TGTGCCAGCAGCGAGACCCCACTAGCGGGGGGCGAAGAGACCCAGTACTTC. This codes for CASSETPLAGGEETQYF.

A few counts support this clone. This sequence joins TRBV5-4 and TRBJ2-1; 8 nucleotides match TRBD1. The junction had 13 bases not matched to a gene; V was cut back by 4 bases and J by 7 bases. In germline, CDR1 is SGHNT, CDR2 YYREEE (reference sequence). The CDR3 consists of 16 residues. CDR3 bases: TGTGCCAGCAGCCCTAAAGGAGGCAGGGGGCTTAATGAGCAGTTCTTC. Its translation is CASSPKGGRGLNEQFF.

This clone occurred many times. CDR3 bases: TGTGCCAGCAGCTTAATAGGGGGGGCTAGCACAGATACGCAGTATTTT. Translating gives CASSLIGGASTDTQYF. The V and J genes are TRBV7-3 and TRBJ2-3, with D tentatively TRBD2 (7 bases). This CDR3 spans 16 amino acids. Germline V gene data show CDR1 as SGHTA and CDR2 as FQGTGA. The V gene lost 1 base and the J gene lost 0 bases, with 11 bases spanning the gap.

Written as DNA, the CDR3 is TGTGCCAGCGGAGCCGGGACTAGCGGGGGGGCGATTTACAATGAGCAGTTCTTC. It translates to CASGAGTSGGAIYNEQFF. The gene calls are TRBV5-4 and TRBJ2-1; 16 bases align to TRBD2. Germline V CDR1 and CDR2: SGHNT, YYREEE (reference sequence). The ends lost 7 bases at V and 4 bases at J; junction bases unmatched: 11. The CDR3 runs 18 residues.